This TCR beta chain is drawn from a study of tumor and adjacent non-tumor tissue in lung cancer. Looking at the study overall: Patients comprised some eleven adenocarcinoma, 2 squamous cell carcinoma and 1 small cell lung cancer. Study findings and constraints: Normal lung showed higher cumulative top 100 clone frequency than tumor. Compared with tumor, normal lung showed significantly lower TCR diversity.

Remarks on this clonotype: Its target is not known. One end of the junction does not line up with germline, which may come from a read error.

This sample's RNA came from whole unsorted tissue. Distant lung tissue was collected more than 3 cm away from the tumor edge. Newly diagnosed lung cancer patients had thoracic surgery in China, August–November 2014, without prior chemotherapy. TCRbeta libraries were built with three rounds of nested PCR, modified from ARM-PCR. MiXCR, run by TCRdb on the multiplex PCR reads, gives a single entry per CDR3 protein. The sample records 90,000 to 100,000 distinct CDR3 sequences, around three quarters being singletons. The CDR3 is made up of 14 amino acids. Germline values: CDR1 SQVTM, CDR2 ANQGSEA. The clonotype comes from a man between 60 and 75 years old with small cell lung cancer. V gene TRBV29-1 combines with J gene TRBJ1-4; D not resolved. The sequencing input was distant non-tumor lung tissue. CDR3 protein: CSVESDGTNEKLFF. The DNA for the CDR3 is TGCAGCGTTGAATCGGACGGAACTAATGAAAAACTATTTTTT.